What follows is one T cell receptor beta chain and its context. Its antigen remains unknown. The data are from a study of Ad26.COV2.S vaccination and SARS-CoV-2 variants. Described treatment: approximately 18 received Ad26.COV2.S at low or high dose, single or two shots; about 5 received placebo; per-sample allocation not given. All samples were drawn on day 63, counting from the first vaccine or placebo injection. This person who donated was an adult of 18-55 years in Boston. Whole-study findings and limits: Possible underestimation of total T cell responses by the TCR breadth and depth analyses was noted.

The repertoire was sequenced with immunoSEQ multiplex PCR; TCRdb's copy has only in-frame clones and lacks some. The table lists approximately 420,000 clones, 70% to 90% of them singletons, with 3% to 3.5% in the top ten. Source: peripheral blood, taken in a trial of Ad26.COV2.S vaccine versus placebo. The TCR sequence derives from a person aged 18-60 years who received the Ad26.COV2.S COVID-19 vaccine or a placebo.

CDR3 region: CAWRTGTDYGYTF. The CDR3 DNA is TGTGCCTGGAGGACCGGGACAGACTATGGCTACACCTTC. The chain is built from TRBV30 and TRBJ1-2; the match to TRBD1 covers 7 bases. Germline V gene lookup returns CDR1 GTSNPN and CDR2 SVGIG (reference sequence). The CDR3 consists of 13 residues. Trimming took 3 bases from V and 3 from J; bases not matched to a gene: 4.